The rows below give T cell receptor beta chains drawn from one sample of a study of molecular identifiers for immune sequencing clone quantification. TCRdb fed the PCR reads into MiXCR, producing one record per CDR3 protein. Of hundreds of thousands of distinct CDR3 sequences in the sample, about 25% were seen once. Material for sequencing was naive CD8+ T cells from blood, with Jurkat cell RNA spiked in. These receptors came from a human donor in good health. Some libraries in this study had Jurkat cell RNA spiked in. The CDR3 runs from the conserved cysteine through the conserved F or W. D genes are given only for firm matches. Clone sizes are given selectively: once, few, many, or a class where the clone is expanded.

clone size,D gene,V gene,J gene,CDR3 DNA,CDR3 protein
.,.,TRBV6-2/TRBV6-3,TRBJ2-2,TGTGCCAGCAGTTTGGCGTGGCCCGGGGAGCTGTTTTTT,CASSLAWPGELFF
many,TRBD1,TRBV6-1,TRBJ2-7,TGTGCCAGCAGTGATAGGGACAGGGAGTACTTC,CASSDRDREYF
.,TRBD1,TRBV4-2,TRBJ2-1,TGTGCCAGCAGCCCCCCTCGGCAGGGGGCCTATGAGCAGTTCTTC,CASSPPRQGAYEQFF
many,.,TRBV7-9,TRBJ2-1,TGTGCCAGCAGCGTCGATGAGCAGTTCTTC,CASSVDEQFF
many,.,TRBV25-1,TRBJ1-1,TGTGCCAGCAGTGATACGACAGGAATGAACACTGAAGCTTTCTTT,CASSDTTGMNTEAFF
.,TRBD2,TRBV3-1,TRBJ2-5,TGTGCCAGCAGCCAAACGCCAGGACGGGACTTGCGGGAGACCGAGACCCAGTACTTC,CASSQTPGRDLRETETQYF
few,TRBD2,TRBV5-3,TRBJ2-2,TGTGCCAGCAGCTTTGGACTAGCGGGGGGAGGCACCGGGGAGCTGTTTTTT,CASSFGLAGGGTGELFF
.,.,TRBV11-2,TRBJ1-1,TGTGCCAGCAGCTTACCACACCTCCGGGGAACTGAAGCTTTCTTT,CASSLPHLRGTEAFF
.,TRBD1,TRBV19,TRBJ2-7,TGTGCCAGTAGTAGCGGGACAGGGCATAACTACGAGCAGTACTTC,CASSSGTGHNYEQYF
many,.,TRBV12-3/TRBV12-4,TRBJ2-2,TGTGCCAGCAGTTTTATTAGTTATTTGGCGAACACCGGGGAGCTGTTTTTT,CASSFISYLANTGELFF
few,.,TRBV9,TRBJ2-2,TGTGCCAGCAGCGTAGAGCTGGCGGGGCTTAACACCGGGGAGCTGTTTTTT,CASSVELAGLNTGELFF
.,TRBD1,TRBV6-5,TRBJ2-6,TGTGCCAGCAGTTCAACGTGGGACAGGGTAGTACCTGGGGCCAACGTCCTGACTTTC,CASSSTWDRVVPGANVLTF
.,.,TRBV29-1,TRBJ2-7,TGCAGCGGAGGGGGTCAGTCGGCCTACGAGCAGTACTTC,CSGGGQSAYEQYF
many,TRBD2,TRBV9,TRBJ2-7,TGTGCCAGCAGCGCTAGCGGGAGTTACGAGCAGTACTTC,CASSASGSYEQYF
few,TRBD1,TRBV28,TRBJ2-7,TGTGCCAGCAGTCCCCTCGGGCAGGGGGCTGTAGGCGAGCAGTACTTC,CASSPLGQGAVGEQYF
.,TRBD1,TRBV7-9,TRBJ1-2,TGTGCCAGCGCCACGATGAGGGAGACAGGGGGTTACAGTCTGTATGGCTACACCTTC,CASATMRETGGYSLYGYTF
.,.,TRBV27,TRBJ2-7,TGTGCCAGCAGTTACCAGGGGGGGGCGTTTAGCGAGCAGTACTTC,CASSYQGGAFSEQYF
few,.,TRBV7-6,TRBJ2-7,TGTGCCAGCAGCTTAGGCGACTCCGCCGAGCAGTACTTC,CASSLGDSAEQYF
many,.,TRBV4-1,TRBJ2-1,TGCGCCAGCAGCCTTTCCCCGTTGGGGGCGGATGAGCAGTTCTTC,CASSLSPLGADEQFF
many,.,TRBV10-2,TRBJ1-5,TGCGCCAGCAGTGAGACCCTAATGACAGGTCCCAATCAGCCCCAGCATTTT,CASSETLMTGPNQPQHF
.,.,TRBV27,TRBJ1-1,TGTGCCAGCAGAGTCATAGGGGGAGGTATGAACACTGAAGCTTTCTTT,CASRVIGGGMNTEAFF
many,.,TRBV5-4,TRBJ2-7,TGTGCCAGCAGCTTGGAGGGAGCCCCCTACGAGCAGTACTTC,CASSLEGAPYEQYF
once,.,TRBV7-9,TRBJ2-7,TGTGCCAGCAGCCCACAGGCGGGGTCATCCTACGAGCAGTACTTC,CASSPQAGSSYEQYF
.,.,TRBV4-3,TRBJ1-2,TGCGCCAGCAGCCAAGATAAGGTACCCGGTCGTGGCAGGGACTATGGCTACACCTTC,CASSQDKVPGRGRDYGYTF
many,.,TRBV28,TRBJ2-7,TGTGCCAGCAGTTCCCGACTGAACTCCTACGAGCAGTACTTC,CASSSRLNSYEQYF
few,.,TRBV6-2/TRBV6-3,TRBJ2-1,TGTGCCAGCAGTTCGGATGGGAATGAGCAGTTCTTC,CASSSDGNEQFF
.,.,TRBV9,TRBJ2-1,TGTGCCAGCAGCGCGTACCTAGCGCCGAGCTCCTACAATGAGCAGTTCTTC,CASSAYLAPSSYNEQFF
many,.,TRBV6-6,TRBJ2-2,TGTGCCACGACTCCAGGGAACACCGGGGAGCTGTTTTTT,CATTPGNTGELFF
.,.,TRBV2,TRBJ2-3,TGTGTCAGCAGTGTGTGGGGGATGGATACGCAGTATTTT,CVSSVWGMDTQYF
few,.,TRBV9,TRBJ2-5,TGTGCCAGCAGCCCTGGGGGGGCAGTTCAAGAGGCCCAGTACTTC,CASSPGGAVQEAQYF
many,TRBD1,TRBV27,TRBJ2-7,TGTGCCAGCCAGACAGGGGGGTACGAGCAGTACTTC,CASQTGGYEQYF
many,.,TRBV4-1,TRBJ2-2,TGCGCCAGCAGCCAAGATCAAGGAAACACCGGGGAGCTGTTTTTT,CASSQDQGNTGELFF
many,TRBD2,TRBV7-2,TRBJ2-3,TGTGCCAGCAGCCCCCTATTGAGCGGGGGAGCAGATACGCAGTATTTT,CASSPLLSGGADTQYF
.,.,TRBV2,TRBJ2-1,TGTGCCAGCAGTGAATTTCAGTGGCAGAATTACAATGAGCAGTTCTTC,CASSEFQWQNYNEQFF
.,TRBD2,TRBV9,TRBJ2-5,TGTGCCAGCAGCGTAGCAACTAGCGGGCTTGGAGAGACCCAGTACTTC,CASSVATSGLGETQYF
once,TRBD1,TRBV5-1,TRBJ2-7,TGCGCCAGCAGGCTCGGACAGGGTATATACGAGCAGTACTTC,CASRLGQGIYEQYF
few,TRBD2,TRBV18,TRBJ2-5,TGTGCCAGCTCACCACCGACTAGCGGGAGGCACCAAGAGACCCAGTACTTC,CASSPPTSGRHQETQYF
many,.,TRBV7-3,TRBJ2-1,TGTGCCAGCAGCTTCGGACTAGGGGGCTACAATGAGCAGTTCTTC,CASSFGLGGYNEQFF
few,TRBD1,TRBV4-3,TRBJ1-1,TGCGCCAGCAGCCTCCCCGTAGGGCAGGGGGTGGGGTACACTGAAGCTTTCTTT,CASSLPVGQGVGYTEAFF
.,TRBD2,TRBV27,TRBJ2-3,TGTGCCAGCAGTTTATTAGCGGGGTACGGAGGTACGCAGTATTTT,CASSLLAGYGGTQYF
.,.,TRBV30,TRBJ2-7,TGTGCCTGGAGTGCCGGGGCTTCGAACGAGCAGTACTTC,CAWSAGASNEQYF
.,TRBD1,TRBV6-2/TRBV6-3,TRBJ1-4,TGTGCCACCAGTTACTCCTTGGACAGGGGTGCCGAAAAACTGTTTTTT,CATSYSLDRGAEKLFF
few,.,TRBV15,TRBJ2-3,TGTGCCACCAGCGGCGGGACCTTGGGCACAGATACGCAGTATTTT,CATSGGTLGTDTQYF
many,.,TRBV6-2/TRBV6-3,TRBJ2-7,TGTGCCAGCGCGCTGTCCTACGAGCAGTACTTC,CASALSYEQYF
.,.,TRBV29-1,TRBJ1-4,TGCAGCGTTCGGGCAGAGAACTATGAAAAACTGTTTTTT,CSVRAENYEKLFF
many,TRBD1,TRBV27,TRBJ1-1,TGTGCCAGCTCCCTAAGGGGGCCCACTGAAGCTTTCTTT,CASSLRGPTEAFF
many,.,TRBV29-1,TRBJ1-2,TGCAGCGTTGAAGAGCGGGCAGGCTATGGCTACACCTTC,CSVEERAGYGYTF
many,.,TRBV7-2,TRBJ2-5,TGTGCCAGCAGCTCCGAGACGATAAGATTCCAAGAGACCCAGTACTTC,CASSSETIRFQETQYF
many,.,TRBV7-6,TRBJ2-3,TGTGCCAGCAGCCCTAACCGCGCGGATACGCAGTATTTT,CASSPNRADTQYF
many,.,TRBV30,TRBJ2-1,TGTGCCTGGAGTGTAGCTAGTTACAATGAGCAGTTCTTC,CAWSVASYNEQFF
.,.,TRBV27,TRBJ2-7,TGTGCCAGCAGTTTATTCCCCGGAGGCTACGAGCAGTACTTC,CASSLFPGGYEQYF
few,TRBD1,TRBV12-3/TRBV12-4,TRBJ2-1,TGTGCCAGCAGTTACCCGGGACAGGGGGCAGTTGAGCAGTTCTTC,CASSYPGQGAVEQFF
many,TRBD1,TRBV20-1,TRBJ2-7,TGCAGTGCTCCCGCTCAGGGGGCTCACTACGAGCAGTACTTC,CSAPAQGAHYEQYF
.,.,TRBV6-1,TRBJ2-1,TGTGCCAGCAGTGAGGGTTTTGGGGAGGAGCAGTTCTTC,CASSEGFGEEQFF
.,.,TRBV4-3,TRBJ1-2,TGCGCCAGCAGCCTGACTCCAGCAAACTATGGCTACACCTTC,CASSLTPANYGYTF
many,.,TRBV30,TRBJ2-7,TGTGCCTGGAGTTCAGTAGGGCCTCCAAAGGAGCAGTACTTC,CAWSSVGPPKEQYF
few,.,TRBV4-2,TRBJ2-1,TGTGCCAGCAGCCAAGCGGGGACATTGGTGTTCTTC,CASSQAGTLVFF
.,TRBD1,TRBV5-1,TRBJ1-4,TGCGCCTGCAGCATACGACCGGGACAGGGTAATGAAAAACTGTTTTTT,CACSIRPGQGNEKLFF
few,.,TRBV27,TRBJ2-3,TGTGCCAGCAGTTATCCCTCGGATACGCAGTATTTT,CASSYPSDTQYF
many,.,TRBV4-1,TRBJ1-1,TGCGCCAGCAGCCAAGATGGGACCGACACTGAAGCTTTCTTT,CASSQDGTDTEAFF